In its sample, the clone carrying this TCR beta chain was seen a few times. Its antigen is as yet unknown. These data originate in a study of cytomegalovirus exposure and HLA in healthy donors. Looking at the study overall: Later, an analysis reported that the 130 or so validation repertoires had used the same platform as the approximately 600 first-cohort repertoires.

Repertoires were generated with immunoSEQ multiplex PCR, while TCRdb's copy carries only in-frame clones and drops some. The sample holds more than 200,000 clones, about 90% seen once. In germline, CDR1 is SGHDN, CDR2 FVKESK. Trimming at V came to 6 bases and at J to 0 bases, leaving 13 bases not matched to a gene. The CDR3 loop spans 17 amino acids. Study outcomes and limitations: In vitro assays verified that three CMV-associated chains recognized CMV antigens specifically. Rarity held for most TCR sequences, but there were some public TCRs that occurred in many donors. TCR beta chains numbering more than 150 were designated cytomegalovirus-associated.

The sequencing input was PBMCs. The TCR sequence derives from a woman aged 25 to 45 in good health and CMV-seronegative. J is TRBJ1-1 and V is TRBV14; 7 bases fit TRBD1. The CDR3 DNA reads TGTGCCAGCAGTCCCAACAGGGGACCCTCGTTGAACACTGAAGCTTTCTTT. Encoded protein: CASSPNRGPSLNTEAFF. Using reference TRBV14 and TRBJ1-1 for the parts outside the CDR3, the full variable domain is EAGVTQFPSHSVIEKGQTVTLRCDPISGHDNLYWYRRVMGKEIKFLLHFVKESKQDESGMPNNRFLAERTGGTYSTLKVQPAELEDSGVYFCASSPNRGPSLNTEAFFGQGTRLTVV.